This TCR beta chain stems from a study of blood T cell repertoires in COVID-19. Study overall: Italy, Spain and the United States were the sources of the convalescent and acute COVID-19 samples. Sample material is recorded as cDNA or gDNA derived from T cells, B-cell-depleted T cells, or PBMCs.

Source study methods: From reference gene primer amplification, estimates of nucleated cell counts were derived. Here immunoSEQ multiplex PCR was the method, and the copy in TCRdb shows in-frame clones only, minus some. That table supplies the V and J calls and clone size; D and trimming were determined from the DNA. The top ten clones hold roughly 6.2% of a sample with some 190,000 clones, roughly 88% of them seen once. Only one count was recorded for this clone. The sequence came from a woman aged 40 to 55 who had recovered from COVID-19. The specimen was peripheral blood.

CDR3 nucleotides: TGTGCCAGCAGCAATACCGGGACAGGGGGCTACGAGCAGTACTTC. It specifies CASSNTGTGGYEQYF. The J gene is TRBJ2-7, the V gene TRBV13; 11 positions agree with TRBD1. J lost 3 bases, V lost 5 bases, and 6 bases had no gene match. Per germline, CDR1 PRHDT and CDR2 FYEKMQ (reference sequence). The CDR3 is made up of 15 amino acids.